This entry lists 5 T cell receptor beta chains sequenced from one sample in a study of radiotherapy plus CTLA-4 blockade in lung cancer. Assay used: immunoSEQ multiplex PCR; TCRdb lists only in-frame clones, some missing. The repertoire includes fewer than 90,000 clones, around four fifths of them detected once, and 0.65% to 0.95% sits in the top ten. This material consisted of peripheral blood, taken from a patient treated with radiotherapy plus ipilimumab. The receptors stem from a human donor with non-small cell lung cancer who had stable disease on radiotherapy plus ipilimumab.

V and J are TRBV6-5 and TRBJ2-7; D ambiguous. V shed 0 bases and J shed 3 bases, with 9 bases lying between them. Germline V CDR1 and CDR2: MNHEY, SVGAGI. This CDR3 is 14 amino acids long. The CDR3 loop reads CASSYSPSNYEQYF. For the CDR3, the DNA is TGTGCCAGCAGTTACTCTCCTAGTAACTACGAGCAGTACTTC.

The genes are TRBV9 and TRBJ2-2, with 12 bases lining up with TRBD2. The CDR3 is 20 residues long. Germline V CDR1 and CDR2: SGDLS, YYNGEE. The J segment lost 4 bases and the V segment lost 3 bases, leaving 16 bases of the junction unmatched. The CDR3 loop reads CASSGSGLAGSPGGTGELFF. The CDR3 nucleotides read TGTGCCAGCAGCGGGAGCGGACTAGCGGGATCCCCGGGTGGCACCGGGGAGCTGTTTTTT.

This chain uses TRBV5-1 with TRBJ2-1; the D call may be TRBD1 or TRBD2 (6 bases each). The CDR3 loop spans 14 amino acids. In germline, CDR1 is SGHRS, CDR2 YFSETQ. V was pared by 0 bases and J by 4 bases, with 8 bases between. The DNA for the CDR3 is TGCGCCAGCAGCTTGGAGGGGGGTTACAATGAGCAGTTCTTC. Its protein product is CASSLEGGYNEQFF.

This chain links TRBV18 with TRBJ1-1, with 11 bases fitting TRBD1. The CDR3 covers 20 residues. Germline loops: CDR1 KGHSH, CDR2 LQKENI. V was pared by 4 bases and J by 2 bases, with 18 bases of the junction left unmatched. In nucleotides, the CDR3 is TGTGCCAGCTCACAGAGGGGCCCCGGGACAGGGGGTGGTGGCAACACTGAAGCTTTCTTT. This codes for CASSQRGPGTGGGGNTEAFF.

The rearrangement uses TRBV6-1 and TRBJ1-5, with D perhaps TRBD1 (6 bases). In germline, CDR1 is MNHNS, CDR2 SASEGT. The CDR3 runs 17 residues. V gave up 4 bases and J gave up 5 bases, with 21 bases separating them. In DNA form, the CDR3 reads TGTGCCAGCAGTGCCCAAGGGGGTACAGGGCGGTATCAGCCCCAGCATTTT. Its translation: CASSAQGGTGRYQPQHF.